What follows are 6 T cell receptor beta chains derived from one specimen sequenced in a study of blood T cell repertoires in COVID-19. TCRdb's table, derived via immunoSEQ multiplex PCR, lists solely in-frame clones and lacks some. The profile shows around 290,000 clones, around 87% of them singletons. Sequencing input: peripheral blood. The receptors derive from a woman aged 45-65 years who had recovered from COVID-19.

In nucleotides, the CDR3 is TGTGCCAGCAGCGGGAAACGGGACTCTCGGCCCACAGATACGCAGTATTTT. This translates into CASSGKRDSRPTDTQYF. This chain connects TRBV11-2 to TRBJ2-3, with D possibly matching TRBD2 (6 bases). Trimming removed 5 bases from V and 2 bases from J, with 20 bases in between. CDR1 is SGHAT and CDR2 is FQNNGV in the germline V gene. This CDR3 region has 17 residues.

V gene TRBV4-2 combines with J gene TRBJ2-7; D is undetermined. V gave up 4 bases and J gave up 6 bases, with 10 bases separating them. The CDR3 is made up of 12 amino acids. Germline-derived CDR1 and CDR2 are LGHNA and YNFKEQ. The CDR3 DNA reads TGTGCCAGCAGCCTAGGTGGCGGCGAGCAGTACTTC. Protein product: CASSLGGGEQYF.

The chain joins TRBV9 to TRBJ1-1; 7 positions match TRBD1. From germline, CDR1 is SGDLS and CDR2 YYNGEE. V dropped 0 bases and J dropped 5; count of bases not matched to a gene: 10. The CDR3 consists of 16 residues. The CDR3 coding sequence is TGTGCCAGCAGCGTAGTGATCAGGGGGGTTGGTACTGAAGCTTTCTTT. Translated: CASSVVIRGVGTEAFF.

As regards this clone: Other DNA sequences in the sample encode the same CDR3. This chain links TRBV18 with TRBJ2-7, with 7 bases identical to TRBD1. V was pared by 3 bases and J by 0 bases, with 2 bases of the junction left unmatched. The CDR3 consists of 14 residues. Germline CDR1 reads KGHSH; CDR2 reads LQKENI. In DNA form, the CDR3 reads TGTGCCAGCTCACCCAGGACAGGCTCCTACGAGCAGTACTTC. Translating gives CASSPRTGSYEQYF.

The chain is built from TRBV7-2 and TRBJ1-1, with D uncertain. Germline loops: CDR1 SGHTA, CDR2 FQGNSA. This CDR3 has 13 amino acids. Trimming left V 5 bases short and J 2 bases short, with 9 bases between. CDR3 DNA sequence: TGTGCCAGCAGCCGAGACACAAACACTGAAGCTTTCTTT. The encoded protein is CASSRDTNTEAFF.

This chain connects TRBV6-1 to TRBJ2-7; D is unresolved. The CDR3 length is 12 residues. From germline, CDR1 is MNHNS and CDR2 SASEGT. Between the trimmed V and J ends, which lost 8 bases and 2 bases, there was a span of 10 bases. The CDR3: CASLADTYEQYF. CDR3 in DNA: TGTGCCAGCCTTGCGGATACCTACGAGCAGTACTTC.